Below are 10 T cell receptor beta chains sequenced from a single sample in a study of response to subunit inactivated influenza vaccine. TCRdb reanalysed the RT-PCR reads using MiXCR and keeps one entry per CDR3 protein. The repertoire consists of 710,000 or so distinct CDR3 sequences, with 15% to 19% occurring once and the leading ten covering about 9.9%. Sequences were derived from PBMCs from blood, sampled 11 to 12 days after vaccination. Receptors were obtained from a man in his fifties who received an inactivated influenza vaccine.

This clonotype has a handful of counts. This chain joins TRBV11-1 and TRBJ2-7; 7 bases line up with TRBD1. Germline V CDR1 and CDR2: SGHAT, FQDESV (reference sequence). The CDR3 loop spans 14 amino acids. V trimming: 1 base; J trimming: 9 bases; junction bases outside the gene matches: 9. CDR3 sequence: CASSLDGQVPAQYF. The DNA for the CDR3 is TGTGCCAGCAGCTTAGACGGACAGGTCCCCGCGCAGTACTTC.

The V gene is TRBV11-3, the J gene TRBJ2-7; the D gene is possibly TRBD2 (6 bases). The CDR3 extends over 16 amino acids. From germline, CDR1 is SGHNT and CDR2 YENEEA. The V end lost 5 bases, the J end lost 1 base, and 18 bases lay between the germline ends. The DNA for the CDR3 is TGTGCCAGCAGCGGCGGGACGGAGCCACTTTCCTACGAGCAGTACTTC. Its translation: CASSGGTEPLSYEQYF.

The chain links TRBV5-6 to TRBJ2-3; TRBD2 agrees at 9 bases. Germline values: CDR1 SGHDT, CDR2 YYEEEE. The CDR3 covers 15 residues. The junction had 8 bases not matched to a gene; V was cut back by 4 bases and J by 5 bases. In DNA, the CDR3 is TGTGCCAGCAGCCCATTAGCGGGGGTCAGAGATACGCAGTATTTT. This encodes CASSPLAGVRDTQYF. The full variable domain, with the rest looked up from reference TRBV5-6 and TRBJ2-3, is DAGVTQSPTHLIKTRGQQVTLRCSPKSGHDTVSWYQQALGQGPQFIFQYYEEEERQRGNFPDRFSGHQFPNYSSELNVNALLLGDSALYLCASSPLAGVRDTQYFGPGTRLTVL.

The chain recombines TRBV6-2 or TRBV6-3 with TRBJ2-7; D gene unclear. The CDR3 has 10 residues. CDR1 is MNHEY, CDR2 SVGEGT, per germline. Deletions cut 3 bases from V and 8 bases from J, with 5 bases between. The CDR3 nucleotides read TGTGCCAGCAGTTATGGAAAGCAGTACTTC. Translating gives CASSYGKQYF.

V is TRBV11-1 and J is TRBJ1-6; D is uncertain. The germline V gene encodes CDR1 SGHAT and CDR2 FQDESV (reference sequence). V lost 0 bases and J 2 bases, leaving 14 bases between the germline ends. The CDR3 runs 18 residues. The CDR3 loop is CASSLAPLGSTYNSPLHF. In nucleotides, the CDR3 is TGTGCCAGCAGCTTAGCTCCCTTGGGAAGCACCTATAATTCACCCCTCCACTTT.

V usage is TRBV7-8 and J usage is TRBJ1-3; D is undetermined. Trimming removed 3 bases at V and 0 bases at J, with 9 bases between. The V gene's germline CDR1 is SGHVS and CDR2 FQNEAQ. The CDR3 runs 15 residues. The CDR3 nucleotides are TGTGCCAGCAGCTTTGAGGGTTACTCTGGAAACACCATATATTTT. Protein sequence: CASSFEGYSGNTIYF.

This clonotype was seen a handful of times. The chain is built from TRBV4-3 and TRBJ1-1; TRBD1 agrees at 7 bases. Losses at the gene ends were 3 bases for V and 3 bases for J; bases not matched to a gene: 7. The germline V gene has CDR1 LGHNA and CDR2 YSLEER. CDR3 length: 15 amino acids. The CDR3 DNA reads TGCGCCAGCAGCCAGGAACAGGGGTGGGACACTGAAGCTTTCTTT. Encoded protein: CASSQEQGWDTEAFF.

This clonotype was seen ten or more times. CDR3 in DNA: TGCGCCAGCAGCTCCCGCGTGGGTAATCAGCCCCAGCATTTT. As protein: CASSSRVGNQPQHF. V is TRBV4-3 and J is TRBJ1-5; no firm D call. The CDR3 runs to 14 residues. Germline V gene lookup returns CDR1 LGHNA and CDR2 YSLEER. V was clipped by 5 bases and J by 4 bases, with 12 bases between them.

This clonotype was counted many times. The chain has TRBV5-1 and TRBJ1-5, with 8 positions matching TRBD1. The CDR3 runs to 15 residues. Germline V lookup: CDR1 SGHRS, CDR2 YFSETQ. V dropped 4 bases and J dropped 2; count of bases not matched to a gene: 5. The CDR3 protein is CASSEGQGGNQPQHF. The CDR3 DNA reads TGCGCCAGCAGCGAAGGACAGGGAGGCAATCAGCCCCAGCATTTT.

This clonotype was counted only a few times. The chain employs TRBV5-6 and TRBJ2-7; D might be TRBD2 (6 bases). V was shortened by 1 base and J by 2 bases, with 10 bases between the two germline ends. The CDR3 extends over 14 amino acids. Germline V lookup: CDR1 SGHDT, CDR2 YYEEEE. CDR3 sequence reads: CASSLPGVAYEQYF. The DNA for the CDR3 is TGTGCCAGCAGCTTGCCGGGGGTGGCCTACGAGCAGTACTTC.